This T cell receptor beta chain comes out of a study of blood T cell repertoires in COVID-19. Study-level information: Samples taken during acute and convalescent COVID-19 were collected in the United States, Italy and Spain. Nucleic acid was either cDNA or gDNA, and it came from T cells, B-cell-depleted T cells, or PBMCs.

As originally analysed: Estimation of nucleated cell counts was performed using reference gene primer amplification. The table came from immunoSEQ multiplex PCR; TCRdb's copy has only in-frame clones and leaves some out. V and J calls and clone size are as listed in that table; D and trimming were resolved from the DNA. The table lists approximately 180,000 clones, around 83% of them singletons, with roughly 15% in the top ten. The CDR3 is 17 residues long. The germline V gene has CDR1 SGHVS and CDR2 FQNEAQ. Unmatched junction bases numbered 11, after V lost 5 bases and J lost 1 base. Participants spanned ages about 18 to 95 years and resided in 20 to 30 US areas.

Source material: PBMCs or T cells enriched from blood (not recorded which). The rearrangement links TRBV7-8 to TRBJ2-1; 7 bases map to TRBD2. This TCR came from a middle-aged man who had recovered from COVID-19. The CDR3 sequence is CASSGRDYLLSYNEQFF. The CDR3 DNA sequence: TGTGCCAGCAGCGGCCGGGACTACCTTTTGTCCTACAATGAGCAGTTCTTC.